This T cell receptor (beta chain) was documented in a study of T cells after yellow fever vaccination. Across the whole study: For low cell numbers, libraries were made with SMART-Seq v4 Ultra Low Input.

Per germline, CDR1 SEHNR and CDR2 FQNEAQ (reference sequence). This CDR3 spans 13 amino acids. V was shortened by 7 bases and J by 2 bases, with 9 bases between the two germline ends. Study conclusions and caveats: The presence of abundant clonotypes contaminating from the bulk population was possible in FACS-sorted repertoires.

Each CDR3 protein is one row after TCRdb ran MiXCR on the 5' RACE reads. The sample lists 450,000 to 550,000 distinct CDR3 sequences; around a fifth were seen once. This clonotype was counted a few times. Its antigen remains unidentified. The receptor's source is a man between 18 and 29 years old who received the YFV17D yellow fever vaccine. The sequences come from PBMCs, collected approximately 20 days after the first yellow fever vaccination. The chain employs TRBV7-9 and TRBJ1-3; D is ambiguous. CDR3 amino acids: CASTGVPGNTIYF. The CDR3 bases are TGTGCCAGCACCGGGGTACCTGGAAACACCATATATTTT.